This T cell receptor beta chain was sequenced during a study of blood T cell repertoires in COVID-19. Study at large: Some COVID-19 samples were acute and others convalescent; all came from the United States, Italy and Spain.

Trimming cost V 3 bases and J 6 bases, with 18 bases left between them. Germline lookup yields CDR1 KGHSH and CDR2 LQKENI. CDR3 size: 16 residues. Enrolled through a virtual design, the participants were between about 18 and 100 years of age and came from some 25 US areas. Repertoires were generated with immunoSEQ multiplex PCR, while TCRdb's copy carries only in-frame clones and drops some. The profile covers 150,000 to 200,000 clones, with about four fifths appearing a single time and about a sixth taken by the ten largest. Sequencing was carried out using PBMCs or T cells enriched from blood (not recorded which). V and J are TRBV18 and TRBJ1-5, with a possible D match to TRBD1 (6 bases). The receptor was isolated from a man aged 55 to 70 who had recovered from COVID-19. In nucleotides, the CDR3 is TGTGCCAGCTCACCCTTTCAGGGGCAGTCAAGTCAGCCCCAGCATTTT. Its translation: CASSPFQGQSSQPQHF.